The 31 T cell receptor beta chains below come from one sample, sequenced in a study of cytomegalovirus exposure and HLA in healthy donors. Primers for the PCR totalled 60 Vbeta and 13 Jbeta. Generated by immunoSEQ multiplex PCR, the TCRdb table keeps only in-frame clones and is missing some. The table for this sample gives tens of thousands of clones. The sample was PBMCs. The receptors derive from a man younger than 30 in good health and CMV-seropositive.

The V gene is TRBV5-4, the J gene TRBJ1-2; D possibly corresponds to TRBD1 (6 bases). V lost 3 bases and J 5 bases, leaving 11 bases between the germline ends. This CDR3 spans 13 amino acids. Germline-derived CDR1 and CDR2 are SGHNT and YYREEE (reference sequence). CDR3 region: CASSSGDMYGYTF. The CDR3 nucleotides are TGTGCCAGCAGCTCCGGGGACATGTATGGCTACACCTTC.

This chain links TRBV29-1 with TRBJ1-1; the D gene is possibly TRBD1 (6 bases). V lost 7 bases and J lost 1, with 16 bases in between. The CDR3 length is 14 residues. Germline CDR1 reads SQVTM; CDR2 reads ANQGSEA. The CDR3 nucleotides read TGCAGCGGCCTGGGGGGGGGCAGGAACACTGAAGCTTTCTTT. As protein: CSGLGGGRNTEAFF.

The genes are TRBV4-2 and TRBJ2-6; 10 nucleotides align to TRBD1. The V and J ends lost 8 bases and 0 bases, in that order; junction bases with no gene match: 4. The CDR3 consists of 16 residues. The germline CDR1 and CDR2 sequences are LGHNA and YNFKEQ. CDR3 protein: CASCRTGGSGANVLTF. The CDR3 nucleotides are TGTGCCAGCTGCCGGACAGGGGGCTCTGGGGCCAACGTCCTGACTTTC.

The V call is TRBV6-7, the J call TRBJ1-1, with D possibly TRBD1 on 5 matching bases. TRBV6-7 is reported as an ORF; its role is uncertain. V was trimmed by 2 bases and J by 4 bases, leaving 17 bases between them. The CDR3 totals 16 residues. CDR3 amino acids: CASSYPLFGGGTEAFF. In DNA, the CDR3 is TGTGCCAGCAGTTACCCACTGTTCGGGGGAGGCACTGAAGCTTTCTTT.

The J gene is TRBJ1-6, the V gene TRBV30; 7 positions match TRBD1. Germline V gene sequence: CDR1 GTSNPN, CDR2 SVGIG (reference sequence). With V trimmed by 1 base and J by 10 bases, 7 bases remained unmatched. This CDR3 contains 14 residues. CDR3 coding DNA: TGTGCCTGGAGTGAGGGGAACAGGGGCTCACCCCTCCACTTT. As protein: CAWSEGNRGSPLHF.

In DNA form, the CDR3 reads TGTGCCAGCAGCGTATACGGGGACTCAGAGTACAATGAGCAGTTCTTC. Its protein product is CASSVYGDSEYNEQFF. V and J are TRBV9 and TRBJ2-1, with TRBD2 as a possible D gene (6 bases). CDR3 length: 16 amino acids. V lost 1 base, J lost 4 bases, and 15 bases lay in between. Germline values: CDR1 SGDLS, CDR2 YYNGEE.

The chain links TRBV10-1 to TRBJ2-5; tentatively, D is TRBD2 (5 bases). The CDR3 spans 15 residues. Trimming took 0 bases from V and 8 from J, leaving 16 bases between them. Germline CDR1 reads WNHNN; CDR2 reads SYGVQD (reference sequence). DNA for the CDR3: TGCGCCAGCAGTGAGTCTGAAGCGTTGGCGGGCACCCAGTACTTC. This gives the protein CASSESEALAGTQYF.

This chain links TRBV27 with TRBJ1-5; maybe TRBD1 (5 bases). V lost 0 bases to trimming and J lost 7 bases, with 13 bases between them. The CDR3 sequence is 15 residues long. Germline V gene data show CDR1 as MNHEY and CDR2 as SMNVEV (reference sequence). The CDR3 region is CASSLSMGLRQPQHF. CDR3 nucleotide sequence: TGTGCCAGCAGTTTATCGATGGGACTGAGACAGCCCCAGCATTTT.

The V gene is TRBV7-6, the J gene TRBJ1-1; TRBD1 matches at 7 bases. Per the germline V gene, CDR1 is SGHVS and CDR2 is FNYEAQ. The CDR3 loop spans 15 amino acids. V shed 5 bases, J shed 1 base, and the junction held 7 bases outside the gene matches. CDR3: CASSKLGQPNTEAFF. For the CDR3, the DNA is TGTGCCAGCAGCAAACTGGGACAGCCGAACACTGAAGCTTTCTTT.

This CDR3 is CASSQDTWTVSRAEQYF. The CDR3 nucleotides are TGTGCCAGCAGCCAAGATACTTGGACAGTCTCTCGTGCCGAGCAGTACTTC. The V call is TRBV14, the J call TRBJ2-7, with a tentative D call TRBD1 (6 bases). The germline CDR1 and CDR2 sequences are SGHDN and FVKESK. The CDR3 consists of 17 residues. The V gene lost 0 bases and the J gene lost 6 bases, with 21 bases spanning the gap.

CDR3 loop: CASTMSGGRYEKLFF. The CDR3 DNA sequence: TGTGCCAGCACCATGAGCGGGGGGAGATACGAAAAACTGTTTTTT. The gene calls are TRBV27 and TRBJ1-4, with D tentatively TRBD1 (5 bases). The V end was cut by 7 bases, the J end by 8 bases, with 20 bases between. Germline CDR1 is MNHEY and CDR2 is SMNVEV (reference sequence). This CDR3 comprises 15 residues.

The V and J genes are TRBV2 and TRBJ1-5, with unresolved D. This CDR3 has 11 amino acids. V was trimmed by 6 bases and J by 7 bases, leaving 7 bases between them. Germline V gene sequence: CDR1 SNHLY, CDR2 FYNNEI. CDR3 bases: TGTGCCAGCAGATTGGAGCAGCCCCAGCATTTT. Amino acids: CASRLEQPQHF.

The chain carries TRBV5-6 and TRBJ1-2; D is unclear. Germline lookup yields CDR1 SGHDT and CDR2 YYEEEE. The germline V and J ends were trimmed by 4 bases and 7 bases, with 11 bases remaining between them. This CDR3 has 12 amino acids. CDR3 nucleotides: TGTGCCAGCAGCGCAGTGTATGGTGGCTACACCTTC. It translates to CASSAVYGGYTF.

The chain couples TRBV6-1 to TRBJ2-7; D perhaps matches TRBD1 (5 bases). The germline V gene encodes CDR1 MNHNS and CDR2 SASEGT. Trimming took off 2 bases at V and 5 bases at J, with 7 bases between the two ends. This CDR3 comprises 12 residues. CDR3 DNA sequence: TGTGCCAGCAGTGAAAGGGGAAACGAGCAGTACTTC. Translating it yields CASSERGNEQYF.

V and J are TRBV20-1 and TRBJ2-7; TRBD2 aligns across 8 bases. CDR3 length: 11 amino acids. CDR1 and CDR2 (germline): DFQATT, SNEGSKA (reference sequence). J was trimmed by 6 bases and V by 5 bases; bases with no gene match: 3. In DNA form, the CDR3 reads TGCAGTGCTGATAGCGGGATCGAGCAGTACTTC. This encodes CSADSGIEQYF.

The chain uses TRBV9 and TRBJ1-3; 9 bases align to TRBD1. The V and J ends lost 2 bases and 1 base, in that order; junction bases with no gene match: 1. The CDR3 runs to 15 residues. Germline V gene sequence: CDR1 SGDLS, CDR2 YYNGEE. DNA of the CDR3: TGTGCCAGCAGCGTCGGGACAGGGTCTGGAAACACCATATATTTT. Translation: CASSVGTGSGNTIYF.

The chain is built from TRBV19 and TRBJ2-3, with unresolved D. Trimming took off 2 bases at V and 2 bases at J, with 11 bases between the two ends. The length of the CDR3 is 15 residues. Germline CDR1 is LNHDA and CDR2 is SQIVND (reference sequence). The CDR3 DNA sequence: TGTGCCAGTAGTATATCCCCGACTTCCACAGATACGCAGTATTTT. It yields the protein CASSISPTSTDTQYF.

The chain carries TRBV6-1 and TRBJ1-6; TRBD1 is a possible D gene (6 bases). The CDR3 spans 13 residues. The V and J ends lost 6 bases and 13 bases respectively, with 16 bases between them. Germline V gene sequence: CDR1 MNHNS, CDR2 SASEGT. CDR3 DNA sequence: TGTGCCAGCAGCCTAGAGACAGGATCGCCCCTCCACTTT. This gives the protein CASSLETGSPLHF.

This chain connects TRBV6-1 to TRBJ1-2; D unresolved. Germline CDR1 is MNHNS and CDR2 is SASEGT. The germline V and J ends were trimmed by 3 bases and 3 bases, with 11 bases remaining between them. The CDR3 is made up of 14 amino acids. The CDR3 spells CASSEEGSYYGYTF. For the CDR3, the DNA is TGTGCCAGCAGTGAGGAGGGTAGTTACTATGGCTACACCTTC.

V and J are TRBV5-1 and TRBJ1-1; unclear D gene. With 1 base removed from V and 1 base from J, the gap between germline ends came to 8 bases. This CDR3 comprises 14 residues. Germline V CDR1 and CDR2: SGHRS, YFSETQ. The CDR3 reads CASSLYLANTEAFF. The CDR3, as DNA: TGCGCCAGCAGCTTGTATCTGGCGAACACTGAAGCTTTCTTT.

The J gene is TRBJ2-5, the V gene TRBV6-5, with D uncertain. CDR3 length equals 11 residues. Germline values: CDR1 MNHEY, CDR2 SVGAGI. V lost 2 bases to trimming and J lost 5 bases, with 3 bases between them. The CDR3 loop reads CASSYLETQYF. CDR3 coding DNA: TGTGCCAGCAGTTACCTGGAGACCCAGTACTTC.

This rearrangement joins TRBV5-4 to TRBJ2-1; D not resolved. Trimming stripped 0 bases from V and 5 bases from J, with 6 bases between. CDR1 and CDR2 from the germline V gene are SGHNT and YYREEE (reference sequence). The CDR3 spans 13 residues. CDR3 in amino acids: CASSLGQDNEQFF. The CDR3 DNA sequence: TGTGCCAGCAGCTTGGGTCAGGACAATGAGCAGTTCTTC.

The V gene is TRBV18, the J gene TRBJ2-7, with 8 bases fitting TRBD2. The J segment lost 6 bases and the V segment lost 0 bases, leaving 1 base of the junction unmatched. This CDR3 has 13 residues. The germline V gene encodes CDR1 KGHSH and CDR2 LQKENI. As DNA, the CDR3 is TGTGCCAGCTCACCACCAAGCGGGGGCGAGCAGTACTTC. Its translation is CASSPPSGGEQYF.

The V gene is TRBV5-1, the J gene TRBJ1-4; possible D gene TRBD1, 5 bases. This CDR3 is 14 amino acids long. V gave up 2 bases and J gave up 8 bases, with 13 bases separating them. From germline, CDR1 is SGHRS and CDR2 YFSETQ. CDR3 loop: CASSFGGSLEKLFF. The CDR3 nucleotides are TGCGCCAGCAGCTTTGGGGGGTCTCTGGAAAAACTGTTTTTT.

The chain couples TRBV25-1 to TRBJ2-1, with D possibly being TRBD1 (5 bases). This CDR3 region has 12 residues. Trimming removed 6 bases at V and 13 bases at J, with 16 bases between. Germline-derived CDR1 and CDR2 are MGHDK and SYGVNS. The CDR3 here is CASSVPGHLQFF. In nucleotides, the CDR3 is TGTGCCAGCAGCGTACCCGGACACCTCCAGTTCTTC.

The CDR3 protein is CASSPSVMVAKFF. The CDR3 DNA reads as TGTGCCAGCAGCCCCTCCGTCATGGTAGCTAAGTTCTTC. V usage is TRBV7-2 and J usage is TRBJ2-1; the D is unclear. This CDR3 contains 13 residues. Germline loops: CDR1 SGHTA, CDR2 FQGNSA. V was clipped by 5 bases and J by 14 bases, with 19 bases between them.

In DNA form, the CDR3 reads TGCAGCGTTGGTGGGCAGGGGGCTAACTATGGCTACACCTTC. Protein: CSVGGQGANYGYTF. The chain combines TRBV29-1 with TRBJ1-2, with 7 bases lining up with TRBD1. Losses at the gene ends were 4 bases for V and 0 bases for J; bases not matched to a gene: 5. Germline values: CDR1 SQVTM, CDR2 ANQGSEA. The CDR3 sequence is 14 residues long.

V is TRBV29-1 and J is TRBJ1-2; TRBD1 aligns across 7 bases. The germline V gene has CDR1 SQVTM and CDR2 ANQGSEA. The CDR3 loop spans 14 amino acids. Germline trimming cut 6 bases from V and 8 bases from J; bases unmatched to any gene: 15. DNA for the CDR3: TGCAGCGTGGCTGGAAGGGGGCCGGTCCTCGGCTACACCTTC. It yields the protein CSVAGRGPVLGYTF. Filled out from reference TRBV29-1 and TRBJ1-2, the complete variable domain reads SAVISQKPSRDICQRGTSLTIQCQVDSQVTMMFWYRQQPGQSLTLIATANQGSEATYESGFVIDKFPISRPNLTFSTLTVSNMSPEDSSIYLCSVAGRGPVLGYTFGSGTRLTVV.

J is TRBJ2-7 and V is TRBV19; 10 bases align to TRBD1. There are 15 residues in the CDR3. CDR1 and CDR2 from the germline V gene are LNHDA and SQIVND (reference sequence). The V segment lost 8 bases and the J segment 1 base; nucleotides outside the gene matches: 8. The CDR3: CASSGQGRNSYEQYF. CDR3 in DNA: TGTGCCAGTTCGGGACAGGGGAGGAATTCCTACGAGCAGTACTTC.

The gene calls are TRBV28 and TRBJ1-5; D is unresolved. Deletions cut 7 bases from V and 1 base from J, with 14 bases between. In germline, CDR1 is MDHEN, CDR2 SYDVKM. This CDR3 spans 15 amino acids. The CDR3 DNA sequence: TGTGCCAGCAAGAAACCTATGTGGAGCAATCAGCCCCAGCATTTT. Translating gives CASKKPMWSNQPQHF.

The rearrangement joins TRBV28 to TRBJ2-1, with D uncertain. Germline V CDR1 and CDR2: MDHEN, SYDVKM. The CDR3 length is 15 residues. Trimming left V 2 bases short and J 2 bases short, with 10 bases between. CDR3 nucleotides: TGTGCCAGCAGTTTAACAGTGGCAACCTACAATGAGCAGTTCTTC. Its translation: CASSLTVATYNEQFF.